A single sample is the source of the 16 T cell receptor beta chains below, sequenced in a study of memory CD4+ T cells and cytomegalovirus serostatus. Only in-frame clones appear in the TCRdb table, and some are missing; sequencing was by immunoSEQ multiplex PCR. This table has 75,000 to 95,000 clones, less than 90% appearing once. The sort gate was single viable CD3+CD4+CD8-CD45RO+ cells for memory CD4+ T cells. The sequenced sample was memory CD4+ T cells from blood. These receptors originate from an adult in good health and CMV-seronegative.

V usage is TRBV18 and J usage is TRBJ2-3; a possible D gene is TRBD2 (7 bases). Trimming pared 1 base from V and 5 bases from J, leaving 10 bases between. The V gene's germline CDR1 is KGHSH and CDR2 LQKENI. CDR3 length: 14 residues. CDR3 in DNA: TGTGCCAGCTCACCACGGGGGGGCCAAGATACGCAGTATTTT. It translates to CASSPRGGQDTQYF.

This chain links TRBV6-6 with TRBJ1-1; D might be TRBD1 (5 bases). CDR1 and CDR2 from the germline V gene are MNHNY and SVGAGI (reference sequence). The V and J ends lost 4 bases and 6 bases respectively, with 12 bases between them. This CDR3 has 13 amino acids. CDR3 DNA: TGTGCCAGCAGTTTACCAGGGTGGGCTGAAGCTTTCTTT. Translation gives CASSLPGWAEAFF.

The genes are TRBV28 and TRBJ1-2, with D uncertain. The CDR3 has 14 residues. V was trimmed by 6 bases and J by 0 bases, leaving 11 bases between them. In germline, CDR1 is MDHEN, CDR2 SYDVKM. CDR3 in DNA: TGTGCCAGCAGGCCGACAACTTCTAACTATGGCTACACCTTC. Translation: CASRPTTSNYGYTF.

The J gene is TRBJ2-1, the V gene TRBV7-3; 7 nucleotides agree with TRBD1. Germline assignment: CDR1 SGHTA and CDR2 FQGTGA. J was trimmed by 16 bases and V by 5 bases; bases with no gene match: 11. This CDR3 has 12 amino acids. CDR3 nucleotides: TGTGCCAGCAGCAAGTCCGGGACAGCGCTTTTCTTC. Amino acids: CASSKSGTALFF.

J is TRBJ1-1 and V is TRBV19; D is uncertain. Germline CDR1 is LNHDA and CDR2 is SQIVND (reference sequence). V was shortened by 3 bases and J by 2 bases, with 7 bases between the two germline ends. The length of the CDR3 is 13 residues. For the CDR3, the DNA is TGTGCCAGTAGTATTTCCAGAAACACTGAAGCTTTCTTT. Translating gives CASSISRNTEAFF.

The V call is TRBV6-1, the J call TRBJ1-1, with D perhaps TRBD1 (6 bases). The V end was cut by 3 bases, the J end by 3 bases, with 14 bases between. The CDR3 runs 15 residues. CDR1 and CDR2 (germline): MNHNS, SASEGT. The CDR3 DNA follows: TGTGCCAGCAGTGACCCTCCGGGGGCGGACACTGAAGCTTTCTTT. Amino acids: CASSDPPGADTEAFF.

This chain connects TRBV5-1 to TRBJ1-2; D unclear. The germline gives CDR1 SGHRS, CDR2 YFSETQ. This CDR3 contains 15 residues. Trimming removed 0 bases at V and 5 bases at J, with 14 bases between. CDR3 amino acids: CASSLDGDPLYGYTF. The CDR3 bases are TGCGCCAGCAGCTTGGACGGGGATCCCCTTTATGGCTACACCTTC.

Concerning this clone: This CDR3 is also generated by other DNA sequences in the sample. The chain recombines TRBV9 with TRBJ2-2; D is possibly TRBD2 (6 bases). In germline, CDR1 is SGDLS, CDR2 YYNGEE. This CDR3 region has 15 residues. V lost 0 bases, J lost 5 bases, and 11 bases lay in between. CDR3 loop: CASSVGGAGTGELFF. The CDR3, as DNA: TGTGCCAGCAGCGTAGGAGGCGCGGGGACCGGGGAGCTGTTTTTT.

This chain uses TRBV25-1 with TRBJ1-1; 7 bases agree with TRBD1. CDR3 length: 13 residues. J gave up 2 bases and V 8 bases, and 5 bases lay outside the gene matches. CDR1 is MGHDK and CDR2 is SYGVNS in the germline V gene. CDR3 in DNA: TGTGCCAGCCGCGGGACAGTTAACACTGAAGCTTTCTTT. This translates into CASRGTVNTEAFF.

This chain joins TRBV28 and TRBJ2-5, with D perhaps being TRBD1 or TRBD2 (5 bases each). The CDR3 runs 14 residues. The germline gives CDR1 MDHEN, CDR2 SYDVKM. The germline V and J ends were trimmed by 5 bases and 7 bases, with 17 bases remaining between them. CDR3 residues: CASSPPRGVGTQYF. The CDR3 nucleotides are TGTGCCAGCAGTCCTCCCCGGGGCGTGGGGACCCAGTACTTC.

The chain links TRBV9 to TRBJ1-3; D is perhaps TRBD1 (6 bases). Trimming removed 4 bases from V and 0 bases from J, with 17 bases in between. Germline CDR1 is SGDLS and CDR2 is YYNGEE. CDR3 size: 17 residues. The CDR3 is CASSLSLTGSSGNTIYF. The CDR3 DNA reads TGTGCCAGCAGCCTCTCCCTTACAGGGAGCTCTGGAAACACCATATATTTT.

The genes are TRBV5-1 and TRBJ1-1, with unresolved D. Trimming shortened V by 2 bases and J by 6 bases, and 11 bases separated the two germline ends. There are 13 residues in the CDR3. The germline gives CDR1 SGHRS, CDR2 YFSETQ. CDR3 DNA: TGCGCCAGCAGCTTTGACCCGCCCGCTGAAGCTTTCTTT. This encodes CASSFDPPAEAFF. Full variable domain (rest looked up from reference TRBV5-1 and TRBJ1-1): KAGVTQTPRYLIKTRGQQVTLSCSPISGHRSVSWYQQTPGQGLQFLFEYFSETQRNKGNFPGRFSGRQFSNSRSEMNVSTLELGDSALYLCASSFDPPAEAFFGQGTRLTVV.

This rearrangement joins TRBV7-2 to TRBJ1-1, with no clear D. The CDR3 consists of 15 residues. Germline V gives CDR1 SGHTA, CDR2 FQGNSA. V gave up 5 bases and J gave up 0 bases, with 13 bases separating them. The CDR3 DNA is TGTGCCAGCAGCCCAGACGGACGGATGAACACTGAAGCTTTCTTT. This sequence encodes CASSPDGRMNTEAFF.

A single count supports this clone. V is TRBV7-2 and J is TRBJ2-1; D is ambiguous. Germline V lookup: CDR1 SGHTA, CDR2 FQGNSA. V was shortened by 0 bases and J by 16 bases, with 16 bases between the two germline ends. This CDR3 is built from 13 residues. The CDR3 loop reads CASSLALFGEGFF. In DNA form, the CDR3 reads TGTGCCAGCAGCTTAGCGCTGTTTGGGGAAGGCTTCTTC. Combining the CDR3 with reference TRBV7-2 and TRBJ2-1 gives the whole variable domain GAGVSQSPSNKVTEKGKDVELRCDPISGHTALYWYRQSLGQGLEFLIYFQGNSAPDKSGLPSDRFSAERTGGSVSTLTIQRTQQEDSAVYLCASSLALFGEGFFGPGTRLTVL.

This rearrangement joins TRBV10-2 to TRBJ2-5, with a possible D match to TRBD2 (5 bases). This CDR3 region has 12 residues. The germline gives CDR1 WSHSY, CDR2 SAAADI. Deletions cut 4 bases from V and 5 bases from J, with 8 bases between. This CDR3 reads CASSVGGETQYF. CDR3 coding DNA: TGCGCCAGCAGTGTCGGCGGGGAGACCCAGTACTTC.

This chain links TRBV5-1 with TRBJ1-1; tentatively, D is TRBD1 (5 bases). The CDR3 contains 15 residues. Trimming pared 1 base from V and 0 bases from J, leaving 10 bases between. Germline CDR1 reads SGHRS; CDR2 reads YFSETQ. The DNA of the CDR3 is TGCGCCAGCAGCTTGAACAGGAACATGAACACTGAAGCTTTCTTT. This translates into CASSLNRNMNTEAFF.